A single sample gave rise to the 31 T cell receptor beta chains below, sequenced in a study of neurological immune-mediated disorders. MiXCR, run by TCRdb on the 5' RACE reads, gives a single entry per CDR3 protein. This sample has 20,000 to 30,000 distinct CDR3 sequences, with about 13% found just once. Material for sequencing was PBMCs. These receptor sequences come from a woman aged 60-75 years with HTLV-1-associated myelopathy (HAM/TSP).

This clonotype occurred many times. The genes are TRBV29-1 and TRBJ1-2; 9 positions agree with TRBD1. Germline CDR1 is SQVTM and CDR2 is ANQGSEA. The V and J ends lost 0 bases and 4 bases, in that order; junction bases with no gene match: 9. The CDR3 is 16 amino acids. In DNA form, the CDR3 reads TGCAGCGTTGAAGATCCGGGACAGGGAATCTCCTATGGCTACACCTTC. This gives the protein CSVEDPGQGISYGYTF. Drawing the rest from reference TRBV29-1 and TRBJ1-2, the complete variable domain is SAVISQKPSRDICQRGTSLTIQCQVDSQVTMMFWYRQQPGQSLTLIATANQGSEATYESGFVIDKFPISRPNLTFSTLTVSNMSPEDSSIYLCSVEDPGQGISYGYTFGSGTRLTVV.

This clonotype has ten or more counts. In nucleotides, the CDR3 is TGTGCCAGCAGCGTGTCCAGTCAGCAGTTCTTC. Encoded protein: CASSVSSQQFF. The rearrangement uses TRBV9 and TRBJ2-1; unclear D gene. Deletions cut 2 bases from V and 11 bases from J, with 8 bases between. Looked up from germline, CDR1 is SGDLS and CDR2 is YYNGEE. The CDR3 has 11 residues.

This clonotype occurred a few times. The chain combines TRBV29-1 with TRBJ2-2; D is unresolved. Trimming removed 1 base at V and 0 bases at J, with 6 bases between. CDR3 length: 14 residues. Germline CDR1 is SQVTM and CDR2 is ANQGSEA. The CDR3 region is CSVEAYTNTGELFF. In DNA, the CDR3 is TGCAGCGTTGAAGCCTACACGAACACCGGGGAGCTGTTTTTT.

This clonotype was recorded at least ten times. The chain has TRBV10-2 and TRBJ1-2, with a possible D match to TRBD1 (5 bases). Germline CDR1 WSHSY, CDR2 SAAADI. The CDR3 is made up of 14 amino acids. The ends were cut back, 4 bases at V and 2 bases at J, with 11 bases in the middle. CDR3 amino acids: CASSARQTNYGYTF. CDR3 DNA sequence: TGCGCCAGCAGTGCTAGACAGACAAACTATGGCTACACCTTC.

This clonotype was counted ten times or more. The chain has TRBV7-2 and TRBJ2-1; TRBD2 aligns across 8 bases. Germline V gene data show CDR1 as SGHTA and CDR2 as FQGNSA. J gave up 8 bases and V 3 bases, and 18 bases lay outside the gene matches. The CDR3 totals 18 residues. As DNA, the CDR3 is TGTGCCAGCAGCTTCCCCGGGGCGGGAGGACCAAAAGGATATGAGCAGTTCTTC. This gives the protein CASSFPGAGGPKGYEQFF.

This clonotype was detected ten times or more. The rearrangement links TRBV6-1 to TRBJ2-5; 7 bases fit TRBD1. With 6 bases clipped from V and 2 bases from J, the junction kept 6 bases outside the gene matches. Germline CDR1 reads MNHNS; CDR2 reads SASEGT. The CDR3 totals 14 residues. CDR3 nucleotides: TGTGCCAGCAGCGCTTTGGGACAGCAAGAGACCCAGTACTTC. Translating it yields CASSALGQQETQYF.

For the CDR3, the DNA is TGTGCCAGCAGCCAACCGAGGACTAGCTTTAGCACAGATACGCAGTATTTT. It specifies CASSQPRTSFSTDTQYF. This chain uses TRBV11-3 with TRBJ2-3, with 8 bases identical to TRBD2. Trimming cost V 5 bases and J 0 bases; bases outside gene matches: 10. Germline V lookup: CDR1 SGHNT, CDR2 YENEEA. The CDR3 sequence is 17 residues long.

This clonotype was counted at least ten times. This chain links TRBV20-1 with TRBJ2-1; 7 bases are shared with TRBD2. CDR3 length: 14 amino acids. The germline V gene encodes CDR1 DFQATT and CDR2 SNEGSKA (reference sequence). The ends lost 0 bases at V and 8 bases at J; junction bases unmatched: 7. CDR3 bases: TGCAGTGCTAGAGATCCAAAGGGAGGGGATGAGCAGTTCTTC. Translation: CSARDPKGGDEQFF.

At least ten counts were recorded for this clonotype. The chain employs TRBV29-1 and TRBJ2-7, with TRBD2 identical over 11 bases. Germline V gives CDR1 SQVTM, CDR2 ANQGSEA. The CDR3 spans 15 residues. The V segment lost 3 bases and the J segment 3 bases; nucleotides outside the gene matches: 7. As DNA, the CDR3 is TGCAGCGTTGAGACAAGACTAGCGGGATACTACGAGCAGTACTTC. Translated: CSVETRLAGYYEQYF.

This clonotype was observed many times. The gene calls are TRBV7-8 and TRBJ2-3; D is uncertain. The CDR3 covers 12 residues. The germline CDR1 and CDR2 sequences are SGHVS and FQNEAQ. Trimming took off 5 bases at V and 2 bases at J, with 5 bases between the two ends. The CDR3 spells CASSPFTDTQYF. In DNA, the CDR3 is TGTGCCAGCAGCCCCTTCACAGATACGCAGTATTTT.

This clonotype came up a few times. The gene calls are TRBV29-1 and TRBJ2-1; 11 bases fit TRBD2. This CDR3 has 14 amino acids. V was clipped by 7 bases and J by 8 bases; unmatched bases: 10. The germline V gene has CDR1 SQVTM and CDR2 ANQGSEA. The CDR3 is CSASVAGGGDEQFF. The CDR3 DNA reads as TGCAGCGCCTCCGTAGCGGGAGGGGGAGATGAGCAGTTCTTC.

This clonotype was seen at least ten times. This chain connects TRBV12-3 or TRBV12-4 to TRBJ1-5; 12 bases agree with TRBD1. The J segment lost 7 bases and the V segment lost 6 bases, leaving 4 bases of the junction unmatched. The CDR3 covers 14 residues. The CDR3 protein is CASRTGTGGQPQHF. Written as DNA, the CDR3 is TGTGCCAGCAGGACCGGGACAGGGGGCCAGCCCCAGCATTTT.

This clonotype is labeled medium-sized. The chain has TRBV7-2 and TRBJ2-4; TRBD1 is a possible D gene (6 bases). Trimming removed 6 bases from V and 8 bases from J, with 17 bases in between. The CDR3 spans 14 residues. Germline V CDR1 and CDR2: SGHTA, FQGNSA. CDR3 coding DNA: TGTGCCAGCAGTCGACAGGTCTCGGAGGACATTCAGTACTTC. Translation gives CASSRQVSEDIQYF.

This clonotype was picked up many times. The rearrangement joins TRBV4-3 to TRBJ2-7, with a tentative D call TRBD2 (5 bases). V lost 0 bases to trimming and J lost 5 bases, with 11 bases between them. CDR1 LGHNA and CDR2 YSLEER come from the germline V gene. This CDR3 contains 14 residues. The chain's CDR3 is CASSQDEGINEQYF. CDR3 in DNA: TGCGCCAGCAGCCAAGATGAGGGAATAAACGAGCAGTACTTC.

This clonotype showed up many times. The V gene is TRBV6-5, the J gene TRBJ2-3, with D possibly TRBD2 on 5 matching bases. From germline, CDR1 is MNHEY and CDR2 SVGAGI. The V end lost 0 bases, the J end lost 10 bases, and 11 bases lay between the germline ends. The CDR3 sequence is 13 residues long. CDR3 sequence: CASSYSGHGAQYF. The DNA for the CDR3 is TGTGCCAGCAGTTACTCGGGTCACGGGGCGCAGTATTTT.

This clonotype has at least ten counts. The chain combines TRBV5-1 with TRBJ2-3; tentative D call: TRBD1 (5 bases). With 1 base removed from V and 2 bases from J, the gap between germline ends came to 8 bases. The CDR3 is 14 amino acids. CDR1 and CDR2 (germline): SGHRS, YFSETQ. The CDR3 DNA is TGCGCCAGCAGCTTGAGACAGCTCACAGATACGCAGTATTTT. Translating it yields CASSLRQLTDTQYF.

This clonotype appeared many times. The V gene is TRBV12-3 or TRBV12-4, the J gene TRBJ1-1; 10 positions match TRBD1. CDR3 length: 17 amino acids. V dropped 3 bases and J dropped 1; count of bases not matched to a gene: 8. The CDR3 region has the DNA TGTGCCAGCAGTTTCCTGGGACAGGGGCGGGGGAACACTGAAGCTTTCTTT. Protein sequence: CASSFLGQGRGNTEAFF.

As for this clonotype: A read error may explain this, as a much larger clone is one base away. The chain has TRBV5-1 and TRBJ2-7; 10 bases are shared with TRBD2. Trimming cost V 0 bases and J 8 bases; bases outside gene matches: 8. Per the germline V gene, CDR1 is SGHRS and CDR2 is YFSETQ. This CDR3 is built from 15 residues. DNA of the CDR3: TGCGCCAGCAGCTTGGATGGTAGCGGGAGGCGGAAGCAGTACTTC. This sequence encodes CASSLDGSGRRKQYF.

This clonotype was seen at least ten times. CDR3 amino acids: CASSLGDAQPQHF. Here the CDR3 DNA reads TGCGCCAGCAGCTTGGGGGACGCTCAGCCCCAGCATTTT. The chain recombines TRBV5-1 with TRBJ1-5; perhaps TRBD1 as D (5 bases). The germline V gene has CDR1 SGHRS and CDR2 YFSETQ. The CDR3 covers 13 residues. With 0 bases removed from V and 6 bases from J, the gap between germline ends came to 7 bases.

This clonotype was seen repeatedly, ten times or more. The chain employs TRBV6-5 and TRBJ2-2; no definite D call. V lost 0 bases to trimming and J lost 5 bases, with 4 bases between them. Germline CDR1 MNHEY, CDR2 SVGAGI. The CDR3 extends over 13 amino acids. This chain's CDR3 is CASSYSRTGELFF. In DNA form, the CDR3 reads TGTGCCAGCAGTTACTCGAGAACCGGGGAGCTGTTTTTT.

This clonotype was seen at least ten times. The chain links TRBV12-3 or TRBV12-4 to TRBJ2-7; D is unresolved. This CDR3 contains 12 residues. V was cut by 6 bases and J by 7 bases, with 13 bases left in between. Here the CDR3 reads CASRIASSEQYF. In nucleotides, the CDR3 is TGTGCCAGCAGGATCGCCTCTAGTGAGCAGTACTTC.

This clonotype was counted ten times or more. The chain joins TRBV5-1 to TRBJ1-2, with 8 bases matching TRBD1. Germline loops: CDR1 SGHRS, CDR2 YFSETQ. The length of the CDR3 is 15 residues. V was pared by 3 bases and J by 4 bases, with 8 bases of the junction left unmatched. CDR3 nucleotides: TGCGCCAGCAGCTCCAGACAGGGGCAAATCTATGGCTACACCTTC. It yields the protein CASSSRQGQIYGYTF.

There are many counts of this clonotype. The rearrangement uses TRBV20-1 and TRBJ1-1; D is undetermined. The germline V gene has CDR1 DFQATT and CDR2 SNEGSKA (reference sequence). CDR3 size: 13 residues. V lost 3 bases to trimming and J lost 0 bases, with 8 bases between them. CDR3 region: CSARSVMNTEAFF. The CDR3 DNA is TGCAGTGCTAGGTCAGTCATGAACACTGAAGCTTTCTTT.

The rearrangement uses TRBV6-6 and TRBJ2-3, with 9 bases that match TRBD1. Trimming cost V 7 bases and J 3 bases; bases outside gene matches: 11. The germline V gene encodes CDR1 MNHNY and CDR2 SVGAGI (reference sequence). The CDR3 is 16 residues long. The CDR3 is CASILLTGGSTDTQYF. The CDR3 DNA sequence: TGTGCCAGCATCCTCCTGACAGGGGGTTCGACAGATACGCAGTATTTT.

Concerning this clonotype: The DNA is omitted, as the CDR3 cannot be located on it reliably, and the CDR3 follows TCRdb's listing. This chain links TRBV7-2 with TRBJ1-1. Germline CDR1 is SGHTA and CDR2 is FQGNSA. The CDR3 numbers 19 amino acids, ends counted. CDR3 in amino acids: CDSSFYICSARSWGTEAFF.

This clonotype was seen more than once but under ten times. V is TRBV18 and J is TRBJ2-1; 11 positions match TRBD1. The germline gives CDR1 KGHSH, CDR2 LQKENI. The CDR3 covers 17 residues. Unmatched junction bases numbered 11, after V lost 1 base and J lost 9 bases. The CDR3 is CASSPRITDRGLSEQFF. The CDR3 DNA follows: TGTGCCAGCTCACCACGGATCACGGACAGGGGGCTTAGTGAGCAGTTCTTC.

There are many counts of this clonotype. The genes are TRBV5-1 and TRBJ2-7; 10 bases are shared with TRBD1. The CDR3 length is 14 residues. The V segment lost 4 bases and the J segment 1 base; nucleotides outside the gene matches: 2. Germline-derived CDR1 and CDR2 are SGHRS and YFSETQ. CDR3 sequence: CASSRGQGSYEQYF. The DNA for the CDR3 is TGCGCCAGCAGCCGGGGACAGGGGTCCTACGAGCAGTACTTC.

In its sample, this clonotype was seen many times. The junction differs from germline at one of its ends, possibly a read error. This rearrangement joins TRBV12-3 or TRBV12-4 to TRBJ2-7, with D perhaps TRBD2 (6 bases). CDR3 length equals 12 residues. CDR3 amino acids: CASSRPGLRLDF. For the CDR3, the DNA is TGTGCCAGCAGCCGCCCGGGACTCCGCTTGGACTTC.

This clonotype was picked up many times. The genes are TRBV20-1 and TRBJ1-3; 9 nucleotides line up with TRBD1. This CDR3 comprises 13 residues. Germline V lookup: CDR1 DFQATT, CDR2 SNEGSKA (reference sequence). J gave up 4 bases and V 5 bases, and 3 bases lay outside the gene matches. The CDR3 here is CSAPGTGGNTIYF. In nucleotides, the CDR3 is TGCAGTGCTCCCGGGACAGGGGGAAACACCATATATTTT.

This clonotype was detected many times. This chain joins TRBV5-1 and TRBJ2-1; D not certain. V was clipped by 0 bases and J by 0 bases, with 7 bases between them. In germline, CDR1 is SGHRS, CDR2 YFSETQ. CDR3 length: 15 residues. CDR3 sequence: CASSLDGISYNEQFF. In nucleotides, the CDR3 is TGCGCCAGCAGCTTGGATGGGATCTCCTACAATGAGCAGTTCTTC.

This clonotype occurred many times. The genes are TRBV4-1 and TRBJ2-1; possibly TRBD2 for D (7 bases). Germline lookup yields CDR1 MGHRA and CDR2 YSYEKL. With 7 bases removed from V and 0 bases from J, the gap between germline ends came to 16 bases. The CDR3 is 16 residues long. The CDR3 sequence: CASTLKGDYSYNEQFF. DNA for the CDR3: TGCGCCAGCACCCTGAAGGGGGACTACTCCTACAATGAGCAGTTCTTC.